The 11 T cell receptor beta chains below were found in one sample sequenced in a study of T-cell memory formation after mild COVID-19. TCRdb fed the 5' RACE reads into MiXCR, producing one record per CDR3 protein. This sample has 550,000 to 650,000 distinct CDR3 sequences; around a sixth occur once, and the top ten carry around 8.1%. Sequenced input: PBMCs or a T cell subset sorted from them (not recorded which). The receptors were sampled from an adult woman who had mild COVID-19 (a few samples of this study predate the infection). Cell type and time point are not known.

This clonotype was counted a few times. The chain has TRBV6-5 and TRBJ2-3, with D perhaps matching TRBD2 (5 bases). The V end lost 6 bases, the J end lost 2 bases, and 15 bases lay between the germline ends. Germline loops: CDR1 MNHEY, CDR2 SVGAGI. The CDR3 covers 15 residues. This CDR3 reads CASSRTRKLTDTQYF. CDR3 in DNA: TGTGCCAGCAGCCGTACTAGAAAACTCACAGATACGCAGTATTTT.

This clonotype has only a few counts. J is TRBJ2-3 and V is TRBV14; 7 bases are a match to TRBD2. The ends lost 3 bases at V and 0 bases at J; junction bases unmatched: 6. Germline CDR1 is SGHDN and CDR2 is FVKESK. This CDR3 spans 16 amino acids. The CDR3 here is CASSQERGTSTDTQYF. The CDR3 DNA reads TGTGCCAGCAGCCAGGAGCGGGGAACTAGCACAGATACGCAGTATTTT.

This clonotype came up a few times. The chain carries TRBV19 and TRBJ2-5, with D possibly being TRBD2 (6 bases). The CDR3 is made up of 12 amino acids. Germline assignment: CDR1 LNHDA and CDR2 SQIVND (reference sequence). Trimming took off 8 bases at V and 7 bases at J, with 14 bases between the two ends. CDR3 sequence: CASSGGRGTQYF. DNA for the CDR3: TGTGCCAGTTCCGGGGGTCGTGGGACCCAGTACTTC.

The chain couples TRBV12-3 or TRBV12-4 to TRBJ1-2; D unclear. V was pared by 1 base and J by 9 bases, with 15 bases between. This CDR3 contains 14 residues. The CDR3 is CASSLGRPDHRYTF. The DNA for the CDR3 is TGTGCCAGCAGTTTAGGCAGACCAGACCATCGCTACACCTTC.

This clonotype was seen ten or more times. V and J are TRBV19 and TRBJ2-5; D ambiguous. CDR3 length: 15 amino acids. The germline V and J ends were trimmed by 5 bases and 5 bases, with 18 bases remaining between them. Germline V gene sequence: CDR1 LNHDA, CDR2 SQIVND (reference sequence). CDR3 DNA sequence: TGTGCCAGTAGTGCTTCGGAGCTTCAAAGGGAGACCCAGTACTTC. Its translation: CASSASELQRETQYF.

V and J are TRBV20-1 and TRBJ2-1; TRBD2 matches at 16 bases. From germline, CDR1 is DFQATT and CDR2 SNEGSKA (reference sequence). CDR3 length: 18 amino acids. J lost 11 bases, V lost 1 base, and 14 bases had no gene match. Here the CDR3 reads CSARVLPGLAGGPHQQFF. The CDR3 DNA reads TGCAGTGCTAGAGTCCTCCCGGGACTAGCGGGAGGGCCCCACCAGCAGTTCTTC.

The rearrangement links TRBV7-9 to TRBJ1-1, with D uncertain. The CDR3 contains 12 residues. Trimming cost V 1 base and J 9 bases, with 9 bases left between them. CDR1 and CDR2 from the germline V gene are SEHNR and FQNEAQ (reference sequence). The CDR3 loop reads CASSLEQNQAFF. CDR3 DNA: TGTGCCAGCAGCTTAGAGCAGAACCAAGCTTTCTTT.

In its sample, this clonotype was seen a few times. V is TRBV20-1 and J is TRBJ2-5; TRBD2 matches 12 bases. CDR1 DFQATT and CDR2 SNEGSKA come from the germline V gene (reference sequence). Germline trimming cut 5 bases from V and 7 bases from J; bases unmatched to any gene: 14. CDR3 size: 16 residues. The CDR3 loop reads CSARLWTSGVSGTQYF. The CDR3 bases are TGCAGTGCTCGTCTGTGGACTAGCGGGGTCTCGGGGACCCAGTACTTC.

This clonotype appeared once. The chain employs TRBV2 and TRBJ2-1; TRBD2 aligns across 16 bases. Germline loops: CDR1 SNHLY, CDR2 FYNNEI. This CDR3 has 20 residues. V gave up 3 bases and J gave up 0 bases; unmatched junction bases: 8. The CDR3 nucleotides read TGTGCCAGCAGTGACCCCGGGACTAGCGGGAGGGTCTCCTCCTACAATGAGCAGTTCTTC. This codes for CASSDPGTSGRVSSYNEQFF.

CDR3 loop: CASSQDPETYEQYF. DNA for the CDR3: TGCGCCAGCAGCCAAGATCCGGAGACCTACGAGCAGTACTTC. The chain is built from TRBV4-1 and TRBJ2-7; D is ambiguous. CDR1 and CDR2 from the germline V gene are MGHRA and YSYEKL. The CDR3 has 14 residues. The V end was cut by 0 bases, the J end by 2 bases, with 8 bases between.

The rearrangement joins TRBV20-1 to TRBJ1-5; TRBD1 matches 10 bases. CDR3 length equals 14 residues. Germline lookup yields CDR1 DFQATT and CDR2 SNEGSKA (reference sequence). J was trimmed by 7 bases and V by 0 bases; bases with no gene match: 3. The CDR3 sequence is CSARDRDRGQPQHF. Written as DNA, the CDR3 is TGCAGTGCTAGAGATAGGGACAGGGGCCAGCCCCAGCATTTT.